The 9 T cell receptor beta chains below come from one sample, sequenced in a study of OX40 agonist ivuxolimab in advanced cancers. Clones were sequenced by immunoSEQ multiplex PCR, and TCRdb holds only the in-frame ones, with some missing. This sample has approximately 49,000 clones; under 85% occur once, and the top ten carry approximately 1%. The sequencing here drew on CD4+ or CD8+ T cells sorted from blood, taken in a trial of the OX40 agonist ivuxolimab. These TCRs come from an adult with an advanced solid tumor such as melanoma, head and neck, liver or kidney cancer.

The chain has TRBV2 and TRBJ2-7; 9 positions agree with TRBD1. Trimming took 5 bases from V and 5 from J; bases not matched to a gene: 4. The CDR3 is made up of 13 amino acids. CDR1 and CDR2 (germline): SNHLY, FYNNEI. DNA of the CDR3: TGTGCCAGCAGTCGGACAGGGGTGCACGAGCAGTACTTC. Encoded protein: CASSRTGVHEQYF. Full variable domain (remainder filled in from reference TRBV2 and TRBJ2-7): EPEVTQTPSHQVTQMGQEVILRCVPISNHLYFYWYRQILGQKVEFLVSFYNNEISEKSEIFDDQFSVERPDGSNFTLKIRSTKLEDSAMYFCASSRTGVHEQYFGPGTRLTVT.

V gene TRBV11-1 combines with J gene TRBJ1-1; TRBD1 matches at 8 bases. Germline CDR1 reads SGHAT; CDR2 reads FQDESV (reference sequence). The CDR3 contains 16 residues. The V segment lost 5 bases and the J segment 3 bases; nucleotides outside the gene matches: 11. The CDR3 DNA is TGTGCCAGCAGCCTTAGCAGGGGGCATCTGGACACTGAAGCTTTCTTT. As protein: CASSLSRGHLDTEAFF.

This clone has more than one count but fewer than ten. The rearrangement links TRBV18 to TRBJ1-1; D might be TRBD1 (6 bases). CDR3 size: 14 residues. Germline V gives CDR1 KGHSH, CDR2 LQKENI. Trimming shortened V by 4 bases and J by 2 bases, and 11 bases separated the two germline ends. In DNA form, the CDR3 reads TGTGCCAGCTCACTGGACAGCTTCAACACTGAAGCTTTCTTT. This codes for CASSLDSFNTEAFF.

This clone was recorded a few times. The chain carries TRBV4-3 and TRBJ1-5; D remains ambiguous. Germline V gives CDR1 LGHNA, CDR2 YSLEER. CDR3 length: 17 residues. V gave up 1 base and J gave up 4 bases, with 17 bases separating them. The CDR3 is CASSQGEGLGSNQPQHF. In DNA, the CDR3 is TGCGCCAGCAGCCAAGGAGAGGGATTGGGAAGTAATCAGCCCCAGCATTTT.

CDR3 coding DNA: TGTGCCAGCAAAGTGGAAGGGAACGGCGAGCAGTACTTC. Protein sequence: CASKVEGNGEQYF. V usage is TRBV2 and J usage is TRBJ2-7; D unclear. V lost 7 bases and J 6 bases, leaving 16 bases between the germline ends. Germline CDR1 SNHLY, CDR2 FYNNEI. The CDR3 is made up of 13 amino acids.

The sample holds one count of this clone. The chain recombines TRBV10-2 with TRBJ2-7; TRBD1 matches at 9 bases. Trimming at V came to 6 bases and at J to 2 bases, leaving 8 bases not matched to a gene. Germline V lookup: CDR1 WSHSY, CDR2 SAAADI. The CDR3 has 15 amino acids. DNA of the CDR3: TGCGCCAGCAGAACCGGGACAGGGTCAGCCTACGAGCAGTACTTC. This codes for CASRTGTGSAYEQYF.

A few counts support this clone. J is TRBJ1-2 and V is TRBV6-5; no clear D. Germline V gene lookup returns CDR1 MNHEY and CDR2 SVGAGI. The V end was cut by 2 bases, the J end by 0 bases, with 7 bases between. The CDR3 is 14 residues long. The CDR3 loop reads CASSYGWTNYGYTF. The CDR3 DNA sequence: TGTGCCAGCAGTTACGGCTGGACTAACTATGGCTACACCTTC.

The V gene is TRBV5-5, the J gene TRBJ1-1; D gene unclear. This CDR3 has 14 residues. The V and J ends lost 0 bases and 3 bases respectively, with 9 bases between them. Germline V gene lookup returns CDR1 SGHKS and CDR2 YYEKEE (reference sequence). In DNA, the CDR3 is TGTGCCAGCAGCTTGGAGGTGTCGTACACTGAAGCTTTCTTT. It is translated as CASSLEVSYTEAFF.

CDR3 nucleotide sequence: TGTGCCAGCAGCTTGGGACAGTTTAATTCACCCCTCCACTTT. Its translation is CASSLGQFNSPLHF. The gene calls are TRBV11-1 and TRBJ1-6, with 7 bases identical to TRBD1. V shed 3 bases and J 6 bases; nucleotides not matched to a gene: 2. The CDR3 loop spans 14 amino acids. Per germline, CDR1 SGHAT and CDR2 FQDESV (reference sequence).